Listed below are T cell receptor beta chains from one sample, sequenced in a study of blood T cells in healthy people across ages. Each CDR3 protein gets one entry after TCRdb re-called the 5' RACE reads with MiXCR. The repertoire consists of about 720,000 distinct CDR3 sequences, with just under 25% occurring once and the leading ten covering 3% to 4%. These records were also assigned to another study, of T cells of mothers and their children.

Sequenced input: blood. Every receptor here comes from a boy aged 5-17 years in good health. The CDR3 runs from the conserved cysteine through the conserved F or W. A D gene is named only where the DNA matches it firmly. Clone size appears in some rows only: once, few, many, or a class for an expanded clone.

v_gene: TRBV20-1
abundance: -
j_gene: TRBJ1-3
d_gene: -
CDR3aa: CSARDQGTGNTIYF
CDR3nt: TGCAGTGCTAGAGACCAGGGAACTGGAAACACCATATATTTT

v_gene: TRBV20-1
abundance: -
j_gene: TRBJ2-5
d_gene: TRBD2
CDR3aa: CSAYLAGEIDWDF
CDR3nt: TGCAGTGCTTACCTAGCGGGGGAGATCGACTGGGACTTC

v_gene: TRBV29-1
abundance: many
j_gene: TRBJ2-3
d_gene: TRBD1
CDR3aa: CSVAQGASTDTQYF
CDR3nt: TGCAGCGTTGCACAGGGGGCGAGCACAGATACGCAGTATTTT

v_gene: TRBV20-1
abundance: -
j_gene: TRBJ2-7
d_gene: -
CDR3aa: CSARDRLRYEQYF
CDR3nt: TGCAGTGCTAGAGATCGCCTGAGGTACGAGCAGTACTTC

v_gene: TRBV7-2
abundance: -
j_gene: TRBJ2-1
d_gene: -
CDR3aa: CASSLEGGKSNEQFF
CDR3nt: TGTGCCAGCAGCTTAGAGGGCGGGAAAAGCAATGAGCAGTTCTTC

v_gene: TRBV6-1
abundance: few
j_gene: TRBJ2-7
d_gene: TRBD1
CDR3aa: CASSENLGQGAQEQYF
CDR3nt: TGTGCCAGCAGTGAAAACCTTGGACAGGGGGCTCAGGAGCAGTACTTC

v_gene: TRBV6-2/TRBV6-3
abundance: few
j_gene: TRBJ2-7
d_gene: TRBD2
CDR3aa: CASIGPTSGSWITGTYEQYF
CDR3nt: TGTGCCAGCATAGGCCCAACTAGCGGGAGTTGGATAACCGGTACCTACGAGCAGTACTTC

v_gene: TRBV29-1
abundance: -
j_gene: TRBJ2-3
d_gene: TRBD2
CDR3aa: CSVESGRAPDTQYF
CDR3nt: TGCAGCGTTGAATCCGGGAGGGCACCAGATACGCAGTATTTT

v_gene: TRBV29-1
abundance: -
j_gene: TRBJ2-7
d_gene: -
CDR3aa: CSVSEGEQYF
CDR3nt: TGCAGCGTTTCAGAGGGCGAGCAGTACTTC

v_gene: TRBV28
abundance: -
j_gene: TRBJ2-7
d_gene: TRBD2
CDR3aa: CASSPPGRGNQQYF
CDR3nt: TGTGCCAGCAGCCCCCCCGGGAGGGGGAATCAGCAGTACTTC

v_gene: TRBV6-5
abundance: -
j_gene: TRBJ2-2
d_gene: -
CDR3aa: CASSNGQNTGELFF
CDR3nt: TGTGCCAGCAGTAACGGACAGAACACCGGGGAGCTGTTTTTT

v_gene: TRBV14
abundance: few
j_gene: TRBJ1-1
d_gene: -
CDR3aa: CASSHQKVVAEAFF
CDR3nt: TGTGCCAGCAGCCATCAGAAGGTCGTCGCTGAAGCTTTCTTT

v_gene: TRBV6-5
abundance: -
j_gene: TRBJ2-1
d_gene: TRBD1
CDR3aa: CASSYSRGGLFYNEQFF
CDR3nt: TGTGCCAGCAGTTACTCGAGAGGGGGCCTATTTTACAATGAGCAGTTCTTC

v_gene: TRBV6-5
abundance: few
j_gene: TRBJ2-7
d_gene: -
CDR3aa: CASSPMPPYEQYF
CDR3nt: TGTGCCAGCAGCCCAATGCCCCCGTACGAGCAGTACTTC

v_gene: TRBV12-3/TRBV12-4
abundance: -
j_gene: TRBJ2-2
d_gene: TRBD2
CDR3aa: CATQRGAHTGELFF
CDR3nt: TGTGCCACACAGCGGGGGGCGCACACCGGGGAGCTGTTTTTT

v_gene: TRBV12-3/TRBV12-4
abundance: -
j_gene: TRBJ2-1
d_gene: TRBD2
CDR3aa: CASSFTGGPSEQFF
CDR3nt: TGTGCCAGCAGTTTTACGGGGGGGCCGAGTGAGCAGTTCTTC

v_gene: TRBV4-3
abundance: -
j_gene: TRBJ1-6
d_gene: -
CDR3aa: CASSQRGFSPLHF
CDR3nt: TGCGCCAGCAGCCAAAGGGGTTTTTCACCCCTCCACTTT

v_gene: TRBV11-3
abundance: -
j_gene: TRBJ2-5
d_gene: TRBD2
CDR3aa: CASSDSGAAETQYF
CDR3nt: TGTGCCAGCAGTGATAGCGGGGCCGCAGAGACCCAGTACTTC

v_gene: TRBV7-2
abundance: few
j_gene: TRBJ1-1
d_gene: -
CDR3aa: CASSLAGTYTEAFF
CDR3nt: TGTGCCAGCAGCTTAGCAGGGACCTACACTGAAGCTTTCTTT

v_gene: TRBV9
abundance: few
j_gene: TRBJ2-3
d_gene: -
CDR3aa: CASSVEGLGWRLQTDTQYF
CDR3nt: TGTGCCAGCAGCGTAGAGGGCCTAGGGTGGCGGTTACAAACAGATACGCAGTACTTT

v_gene: TRBV5-5
abundance: -
j_gene: TRBJ1-1
d_gene: TRBD1
CDR3aa: CASSHGTGDRTEAFF
CDR3nt: TGTGCCAGCAGCCACGGGACAGGGGATAGGACTGAAGCTTTCTTT

v_gene: TRBV20-1
abundance: few
j_gene: TRBJ2-7
d_gene: -
CDR3aa: CSAVLGSSYEQYF
CDR3nt: TGCAGTGCCGTACTAGGATCGTCCTACGAGCAGTACTTC

v_gene: TRBV5-1
abundance: -
j_gene: TRBJ2-7
d_gene: TRBD2
CDR3aa: CASSLDLAGELYEQYF
CDR3nt: TGCGCCAGCAGCTTGGATTTAGCGGGGGAGCTCTACGAGCAGTACTTC

v_gene: TRBV4-1
abundance: -
j_gene: TRBJ2-1
d_gene: -
CDR3aa: CASSQDLGRDNEQFF
CDR3nt: TGCGCCAGCAGCCAAGATCTCGGCAGGGACAATGAGCAGTTCTTC

v_gene: TRBV28
abundance: few
j_gene: TRBJ2-7
d_gene: -
CDR3aa: CASSPPGGQTYEQYF
CDR3nt: TGTGCCAGCAGCCCGCCAGGTGGACAGACCTACGAGCAGTACTTC

v_gene: TRBV5-1
abundance: -
j_gene: TRBJ2-3
d_gene: -
CDR3aa: CASSFPPGEDTQYF
CDR3nt: TGCGCCAGCAGTTTCCCCCCGGGGGAGGATACGCAGTATTTT

v_gene: TRBV20-1
abundance: -
j_gene: TRBJ2-7
d_gene: -
CDR3aa: CSARDQGLGQYF
CDR3nt: TGCAGTGCTAGAGATCAGGGGTTGGGGCAGTACTTC

v_gene: TRBV12-3/TRBV12-4
abundance: few
j_gene: TRBJ2-3
d_gene: TRBD2
CDR3aa: CASSSHTSVLGTDTQYF
CDR3nt: TGTGCCAGCAGTTCCCATACTAGCGTCCTGGGAACAGATACGCAGTATTTT